This T cell receptor beta chain was observed in a study of blood T cell repertoires in COVID-19. Study-wide background: Sample material is recorded as cDNA or gDNA derived from T cells, B-cell-depleted T cells, or PBMCs.

Germline V gives CDR1 SGDLS, CDR2 YYNGEE. This CDR3 contains 13 residues. The V gene lost 3 bases and the J gene lost 0 bases, with 4 bases spanning the gap. The data were produced by immunoSEQ multiplex PCR, yet TCRdb's version contains in-frame clones alone and is incomplete. The sample contains hundreds of thousands of clones, approximately 86% of which appear only once. The chain carries TRBV9 and TRBJ2-1; D call uncertain. The sequenced sample was peripheral blood. This sequence originates from a woman aged 45 to 65 who had recovered from COVID-19. The CDR3 DNA reads as TGTGCCAGCAGCGATATCTCCTACAATGAGCAGTTCTTC. As protein: CASSDISYNEQFF.